The clone carrying this T cell receptor beta chain was found a few times. Its antigen is unidentified. This sample is drawn from a study of cytomegalovirus exposure and HLA in healthy donors. Whole-study results and caveats: The authors considered a cluster of highly shared sequence variants likely to be a sequencing artifact. TCR beta V- and J-gene trimming was later associated with a missense DCLRE1C variant.

CDR3 length: 15 residues. V shed 2 bases and J shed 3 bases, with 10 bases lying between them. Germline V CDR1 and CDR2: SNHLY, FYNNEI. The primer mix had 60 Vbeta and 13 Jbeta primers. Profiling relied on immunoSEQ multiplex PCR, and the TCRdb table lists in-frame clones only, not all of them. The table includes 200,000 or so clones, 81% detected once. The source material was PBMCs. The V call is TRBV2, the J call TRBJ1-4; the D gene is possibly TRBD1 (5 bases). This sequence originates from a young woman in good health and CMV-seropositive. For the CDR3, the DNA is TGTGCCAGCAGTGAAATCGGGGGAGCTAATGAAAAACTGTTTTTT. This encodes CASSEIGGANEKLFF. The full variable domain, in which reference TRBV2 and TRBJ1-4 provide the parts outside the CDR3, is EPEVTQTPSHQVTQMGQEVILRCVPISNHLYFYWYRQILGQKVEFLVSFYNNEISEKSEIFDDQFSVERPDGSNFTLKIRSTKLEDSAMYFCASSEIGGANEKLFFGSGTQLSVL.